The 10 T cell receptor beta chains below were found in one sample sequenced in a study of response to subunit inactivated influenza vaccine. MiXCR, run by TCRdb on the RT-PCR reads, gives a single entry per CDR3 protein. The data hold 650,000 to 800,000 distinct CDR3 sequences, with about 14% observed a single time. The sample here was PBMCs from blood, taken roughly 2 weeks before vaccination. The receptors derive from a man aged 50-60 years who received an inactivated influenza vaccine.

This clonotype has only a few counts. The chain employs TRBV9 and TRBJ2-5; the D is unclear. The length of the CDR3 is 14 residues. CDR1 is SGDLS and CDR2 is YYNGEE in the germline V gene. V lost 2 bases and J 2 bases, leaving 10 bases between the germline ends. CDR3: CASSVNGMQETQYF. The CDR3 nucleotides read TGTGCCAGCAGCGTGAACGGAATGCAAGAGACCCAGTACTTC.

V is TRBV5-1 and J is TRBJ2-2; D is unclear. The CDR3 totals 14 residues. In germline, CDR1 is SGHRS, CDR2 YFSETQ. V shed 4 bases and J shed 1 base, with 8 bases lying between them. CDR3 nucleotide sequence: TGCGCCAGCAGCCCGCAAATGAACACCGGGGAGCTGTTTTTT. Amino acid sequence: CASSPQMNTGELFF.

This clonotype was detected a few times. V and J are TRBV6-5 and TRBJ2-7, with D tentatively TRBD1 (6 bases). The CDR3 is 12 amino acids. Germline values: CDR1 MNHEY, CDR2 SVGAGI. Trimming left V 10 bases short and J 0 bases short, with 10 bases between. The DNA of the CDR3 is TGTGCCACCTCAGGGGTCTCCTACGAGCAGTACTTC. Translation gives CATSGVSYEQYF.

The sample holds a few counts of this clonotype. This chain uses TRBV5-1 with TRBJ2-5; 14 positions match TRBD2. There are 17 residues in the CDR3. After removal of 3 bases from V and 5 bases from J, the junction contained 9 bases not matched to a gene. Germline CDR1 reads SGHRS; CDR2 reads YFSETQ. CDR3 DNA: TGCGCCAGCAGCTCCGGACTAGCGGGGGGTTATTGGGAGACCCAGTACTTC. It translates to CASSSGLAGGYWETQYF.

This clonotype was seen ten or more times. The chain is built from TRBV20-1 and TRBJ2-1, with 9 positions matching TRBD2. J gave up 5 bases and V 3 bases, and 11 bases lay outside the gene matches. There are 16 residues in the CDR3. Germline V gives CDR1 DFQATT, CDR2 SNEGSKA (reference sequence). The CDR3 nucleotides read TGCAGTGCTAGCGCTGGATGGACTAGCGAGAACAATGAGCAGTTCTTC. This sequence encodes CSASAGWTSENNEQFF.

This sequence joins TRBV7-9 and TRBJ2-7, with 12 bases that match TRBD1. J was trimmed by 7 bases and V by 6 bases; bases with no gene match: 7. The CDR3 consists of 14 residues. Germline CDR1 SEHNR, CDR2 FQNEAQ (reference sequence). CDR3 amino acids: CASRGDRGLGEQYF. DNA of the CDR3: TGTGCCAGCAGGGGGGACAGGGGGCTCGGGGAGCAGTACTTC.

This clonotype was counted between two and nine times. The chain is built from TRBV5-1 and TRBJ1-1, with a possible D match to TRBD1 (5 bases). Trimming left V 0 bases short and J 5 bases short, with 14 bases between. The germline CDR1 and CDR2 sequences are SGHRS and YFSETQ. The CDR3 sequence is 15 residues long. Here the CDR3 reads CASSLDGVGGTEAFF. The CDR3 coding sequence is TGCGCCAGCAGCTTGGACGGGGTGGGGGGGACTGAAGCTTTCTTT.

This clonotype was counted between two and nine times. The CDR3 loop is CSASLRDRGYNEQFF. The CDR3 region has the DNA TGCAGTGCGAGCTTAAGGGACAGGGGCTACAATGAGCAGTTCTTC. The V and J genes are TRBV20-1 and TRBJ2-1; 10 nucleotides align to TRBD1. Germline-derived CDR1 and CDR2 are DFQATT and SNEGSKA (reference sequence). There are 15 residues in the CDR3. V dropped 6 bases and J dropped 3; count of bases not matched to a gene: 8.

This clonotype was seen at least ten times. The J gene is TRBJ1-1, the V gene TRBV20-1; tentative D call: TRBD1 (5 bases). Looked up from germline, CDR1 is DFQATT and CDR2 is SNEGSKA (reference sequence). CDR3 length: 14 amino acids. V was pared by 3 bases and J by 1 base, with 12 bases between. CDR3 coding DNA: TGCAGTGCTAGGGGACTTGGGGGGAACACTGAAGCTTTCTTT. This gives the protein CSARGLGGNTEAFF.

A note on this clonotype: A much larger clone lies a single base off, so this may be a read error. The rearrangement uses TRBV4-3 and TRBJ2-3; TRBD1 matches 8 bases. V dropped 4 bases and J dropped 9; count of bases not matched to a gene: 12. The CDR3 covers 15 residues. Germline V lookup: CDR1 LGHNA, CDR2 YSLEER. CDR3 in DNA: TGCGCCAGCAGCCGAGATTCCGGACAGGGTATAACGCAGTATTTT. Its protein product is CASSRDSGQGITQYF.